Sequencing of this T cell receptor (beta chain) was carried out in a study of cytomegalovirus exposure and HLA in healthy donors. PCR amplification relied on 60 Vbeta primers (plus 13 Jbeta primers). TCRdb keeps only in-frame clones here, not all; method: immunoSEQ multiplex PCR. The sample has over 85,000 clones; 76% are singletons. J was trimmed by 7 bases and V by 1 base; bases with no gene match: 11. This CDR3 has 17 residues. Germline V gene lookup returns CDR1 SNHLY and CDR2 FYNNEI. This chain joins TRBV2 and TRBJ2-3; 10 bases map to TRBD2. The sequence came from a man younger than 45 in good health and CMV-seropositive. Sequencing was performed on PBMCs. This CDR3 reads CASSEGIAGGLSNTQYF. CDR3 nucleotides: TGTGCCAGCAGTGAAGGAATAGCGGGGGGCCTATCAAATACGCAGTATTTT.